What follows describes a single TCR beta chain. These data come from a study of T-cell memory formation after mild COVID-19. V gave up 6 bases and J gave up 3 bases, with 18 bases separating them. The CDR3 has 15 residues. The germline gives CDR1 SNHLY, CDR2 FYNNEI. A 5'RACE reaction primed in the constant segment made cDNA libraries of TCR alpha and TCR beta, and these carried sample barcodes and UMIs. TCRdb processed the 5' RACE reads anew with MiXCR; each CDR3 protein has one entry. The sample has fewer than 200,000 distinct CDR3 sequences, approximately 13% seen once. The V call is TRBV2, the J call TRBJ2-7; the D call may be TRBD1 or TRBD2 (6 bases each). The source material was PBMCs or a T cell subset sorted from them (not recorded which). The TCR was taken from a man between 18 and 35 years old who had mild COVID-19 (a few samples of this study predate the infection). Cell type and time point are not known. The CDR3 sequence is CASRLRGGFFYEQYF. The CDR3 DNA follows: TGTGCCAGCAGGCTCAGGGGAGGATTCTTCTACGAGCAGTACTTC.